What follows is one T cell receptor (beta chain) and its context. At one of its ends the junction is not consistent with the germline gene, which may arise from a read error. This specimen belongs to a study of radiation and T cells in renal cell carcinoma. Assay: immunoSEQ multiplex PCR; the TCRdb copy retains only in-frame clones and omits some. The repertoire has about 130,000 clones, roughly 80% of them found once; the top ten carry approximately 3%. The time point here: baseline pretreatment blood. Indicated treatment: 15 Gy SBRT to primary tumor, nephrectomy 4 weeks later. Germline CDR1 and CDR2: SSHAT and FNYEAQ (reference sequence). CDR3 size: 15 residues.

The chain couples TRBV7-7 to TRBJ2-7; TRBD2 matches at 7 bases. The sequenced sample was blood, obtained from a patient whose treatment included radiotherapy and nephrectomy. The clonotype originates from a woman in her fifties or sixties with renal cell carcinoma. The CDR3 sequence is CASSPALGGSNEQYF. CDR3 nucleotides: TGTGCTAGCAGCCCCGCCCTCGGGGGGTCGAACGAGCAGTACTTC.